The 23 T cell receptor beta chains below all came from one sample that was sequenced in a study of shared clonotypes between healthy human individuals. CD8 cells classed as naive were CD45RO-negative and positively selected for CCR7, excluding terminally differentiated effector memory CD45RA+ cells. Sequenced by immunoSEQ multiplex PCR; TCRdb stores in-frame clones only, minus some. This table holds 750,000 to 1,000,000 clones, almost 95% found once. Sample: naive CD8+ T cells sorted from blood. The receptors were gathered from a man aged 30 to 39 in good health.

V and J are TRBV5-4 and TRBJ2-2, with TRBD2 matching over 12 bases. In germline, CDR1 is SGHNT, CDR2 YYREEE (reference sequence). CDR3 length: 17 residues. Germline trimming cut 4 bases from V and 1 base from J; bases unmatched to any gene: 5. Here the CDR3 reads CASSPGLAGQNTGELFF. The CDR3 region has the DNA TGTGCCAGCAGCCCCGGACTAGCGGGGCAGAACACCGGGGAGCTGTTTTTT.

The V and J genes are TRBV7-9 and TRBJ2-3, with D possibly TRBD2 on 5 matching bases. The CDR3 totals 17 residues. Germline CDR1 SEHNR, CDR2 FQNEAQ (reference sequence). V was pared by 2 bases and J by 0 bases, with 15 bases between. The CDR3, as DNA: TGTGCCAGCAGCTTACTAGCTTTAGTGACTAGCACAGATACGCAGTATTTT. It codes for CASSLLALVTSTDTQYF.

This chain links TRBV5-6 with TRBJ2-1; D is possibly TRBD2 (5 bases). The CDR3 has 15 amino acids. V was clipped by 3 bases and J by 0 bases, with 10 bases between them. Germline-derived CDR1 and CDR2 are SGHDT and YYEEEE. CDR3 sequence reads: CASSSTSLSYNEQFF. The DNA of the CDR3 is TGTGCCAGCAGCTCTACTAGTCTCTCCTACAATGAGCAGTTCTTC.

V and J are TRBV6-4 and TRBJ2-7, with unresolved D. V was pared by 1 base and J by 3 bases, with 7 bases between. CDR1 and CDR2 (germline): MRHNA, SNTAGT. The CDR3 contains 13 residues. DNA for the CDR3: TGTGCCAGCAGTGACTTTATCGGCTACGAGCAGTACTTC. This encodes CASSDFIGYEQYF.

The chain recombines TRBV9 with TRBJ2-1; D is possibly TRBD2 (5 bases). CDR3 length: 14 amino acids. V lost 4 bases and J 10 bases, leaving 18 bases between the germline ends. From germline, CDR1 is SGDLS and CDR2 YYNGEE. CDR3 amino acids: CASSLHTGDTEQFF. CDR3 sequence (DNA): TGTGCCAGCAGCCTACACACCGGGGATACCGAGCAGTTCTTC. The full variable domain, rest sourced from reference TRBV9 and TRBJ2-1, is DSGVTQTPKHLITATGQRVTLRCSPRSGDLSVYWYQQSLDQGLQFLIQYYNGEERAKGNILERFSAQQFPDLHSELNLSSLELGDSALYFCASSLHTGDTEQFFGPGTRLTVL.

V is TRBV7-2 and J is TRBJ2-3, with a weak D call TRBD2 (5 bases). In germline, CDR1 is SGHTA, CDR2 FQGNSA. The CDR3 runs to 14 residues. The V and J ends lost 0 bases and 1 base respectively, with 5 bases between them. Here the CDR3 DNA reads TGTGCCAGCAGCTTAGCGCGGGGCACAGATACGCAGTATTTT. It specifies CASSLARGTDTQYF.

The V gene is TRBV2, the J gene TRBJ1-2; D remains ambiguous. CDR1 and CDR2 (germline): SNHLY, FYNNEI. The CDR3 is 13 residues long. V lost 4 bases, J lost 3 bases, and 9 bases lay in between. This chain's CDR3 is CASSGTRDYGYTF. Here the CDR3 DNA reads TGTGCCAGCAGTGGGACCCGGGACTATGGCTACACCTTC.

The chain combines TRBV11-3 with TRBJ2-6, with TRBD1 matching 7 bases. Per germline, CDR1 SGHNT and CDR2 YENEEA. The CDR3 sequence is 19 residues long. Trimming at V came to 0 bases and at J to 0 bases, leaving 8 bases not matched to a gene. In nucleotides, the CDR3 is TGTGCCAGCAGCTTAGATCCACTGGGACAGACCTCTGGGGCCAACGTCCTGACTTTC. The encoded protein is CASSLDPLGQTSGANVLTF.

The rearrangement links TRBV4-1 to TRBJ2-2; 8 nucleotides match TRBD1. J was trimmed by 6 bases and V by 0 bases; bases with no gene match: 12. Per the germline V gene, CDR1 is MGHRA and CDR2 is YSYEKL. The CDR3 totals 18 residues. CDR3: CASSQEGVAGGLAGELFF. CDR3 DNA: TGCGCCAGCAGCCAAGAAGGGGTCGCAGGGGGCCTCGCCGGGGAGCTGTTTTTT.

This chain joins TRBV27 and TRBJ2-1; the match to TRBD2 covers 8 bases. The V segment lost 6 bases and the J segment 4 bases; nucleotides outside the gene matches: 11. Germline assignment: CDR1 MNHEY and CDR2 SMNVEV (reference sequence). The CDR3 totals 16 residues. The CDR3 reads CASSAPTSGYYNEQFF. In nucleotides, the CDR3 is TGTGCCAGCAGCGCCCCCACTAGCGGCTATTACAATGAGCAGTTCTTC.

The rearrangement joins TRBV28 to TRBJ2-5; no firm D call. V lost 6 bases and J 0 bases, leaving 11 bases between the germline ends. The V gene's germline CDR1 is MDHEN and CDR2 SYDVKM. The CDR3 runs 14 residues. CDR3: CASRPLSDQETQYF. CDR3 DNA sequence: TGTGCCAGCAGGCCCCTGAGCGACCAAGAGACCCAGTACTTC.

The genes are TRBV30 and TRBJ2-3; perhaps TRBD2 as D (6 bases). V gave up 5 bases and J gave up 2 bases, with 20 bases separating them. This CDR3 comprises 16 residues. Germline CDR1 GTSNPN, CDR2 SVGIG (reference sequence). The CDR3: CAWEGGTSTYTDTQYF. The CDR3 DNA reads as TGTGCCTGGGAGGGTGGGACTTCCACTTACACAGATACGCAGTATTTT.

V and J are TRBV13 and TRBJ1-1, with D possibly being TRBD1 (5 bases). Trimming cost V 0 bases and J 10 bases, with 12 bases left between them. Germline CDR1 is PRHDT and CDR2 is FYEKMQ (reference sequence). The CDR3 has 13 residues. The chain's CDR3 is CASSLGSPGPAFF. The DNA of the CDR3 is TGTGCCAGCAGCTTAGGCTCCCCGGGGCCAGCTTTCTTT.

In this sample, this clone turned up once. The rearrangement joins TRBV7-9 to TRBJ2-3, with D possibly being TRBD1 (6 bases). Trimming removed 1 base from V and 5 bases from J, with 19 bases in between. Per the germline V gene, CDR1 is SEHNR and CDR2 is FQNEAQ (reference sequence). CDR3 size: 17 residues. CDR3 residues: CASSLGGTGYREDTQYF. The CDR3 region has the DNA TGTGCCAGCAGCTTAGGGGGAACAGGGTACCGGGAAGATACGCAGTATTTT. The full variable domain, rest sourced from reference TRBV7-9 and TRBJ2-3, is DTGVSQNPRHKITKRGQNVTFRCDPISEHNRLYWYRQTLGQGPEFLTYFQNEAQLEKSRLLSDRFSAERPKGSFSTLEIQRTEQGDSAMYLCASSLGGTGYREDTQYFGPGTRLTVL.

The chain has TRBV9 and TRBJ2-1; possible D gene TRBD2, 5 bases. In germline, CDR1 is SGDLS, CDR2 YYNGEE. V lost 4 bases to trimming and J lost 10 bases, with 12 bases between them. The CDR3 extends over 12 amino acids. The CDR3 region has the DNA TGTGCCAGCAGCAGGCGGACTGGCGAGCAGTTCTTC. The encoded protein is CASSRRTGEQFF.

V gene TRBV15 combines with J gene TRBJ2-1; D is possibly TRBD2 (5 bases). This CDR3 comprises 16 residues. V shed 0 bases and J shed 0 bases, with 9 bases lying between them. Germline CDR1 LNHNV, CDR2 YYDKDF (reference sequence). Written as DNA, the CDR3 is TGTGCCACCAGCAGAGATCTAGCCAGCTCCTACAATGAGCAGTTCTTC. Translation gives CATSRDLASSYNEQFF.

There are a few counts of this clone. The chain links TRBV6-1 to TRBJ1-1, with 7 bases identical to TRBD1. The CDR3 has 12 amino acids. Germline CDR1 MNHNS, CDR2 SASEGT. V was pared by 4 bases and J by 11 bases, with 7 bases of the junction left unmatched. CDR3 nucleotide sequence: TGTGCCAGCAGTGGACAGGGCCCATTCGCTTTCTTT. Its translation is CASSGQGPFAFF.

The chain is built from TRBV15 and TRBJ2-3; D may correspond to TRBD1 or TRBD2 (5 bases each). Germline V lookup: CDR1 LNHNV, CDR2 YYDKDF (reference sequence). CDR3 length equals 16 residues. The V and J ends lost 4 bases and 0 bases respectively, with 14 bases between them. In DNA, the CDR3 is TGTGCCACCAGCACCGGGGCTGGATCAAGCACAGATACGCAGTATTTT. Translation gives CATSTGAGSSTDTQYF.

The gene calls are TRBV19 and TRBJ1-3, with D unresolved. V lost 7 bases and J 0 bases, leaving 7 bases between the germline ends. The CDR3 extends over 13 amino acids. Germline V gene sequence: CDR1 LNHDA, CDR2 SQIVND (reference sequence). The CDR3 protein is CASTVASGNTIYF. The CDR3 DNA follows: TGTGCCAGTACAGTAGCCTCTGGAAACACCATATATTTT.

This clone was detected only a few times. The genes are TRBV10-3 and TRBJ1-2; 12 bases map to TRBD1. After removal of 3 bases from V and 10 bases from J, the junction contained 6 bases not matched to a gene. The CDR3 runs to 14 residues. Per germline, CDR1 ENHRY and CDR2 SYGVKD. Here the CDR3 reads CAISDPGQGADYTF. In DNA, the CDR3 is TGTGCCATCAGTGACCCGGGACAGGGGGCCGACTACACCTTC.

The rearrangement uses TRBV4-3 and TRBJ1-4, with D hard to call. The CDR3 extends over 13 amino acids. Deletions cut 3 bases from V and 7 bases from J, with 9 bases between. Germline V CDR1 and CDR2: LGHNA, YSLEER. In DNA form, the CDR3 reads TGCGCCAGCAGCCACCCCGTGAGTGAAAAACTGTTTTTT. Translation: CASSHPVSEKLFF.

This chain joins TRBV5-5 and TRBJ2-2; tentatively, D is TRBD2 (6 bases). Trimming took 6 bases from V and 0 from J, leaving 15 bases between them. The CDR3 sequence is 16 residues long. Germline V gene data show CDR1 as SGHKS and CDR2 as YYEKEE (reference sequence). The CDR3 reads CASMSSRGPNTGELFF. DNA of the CDR3: TGTGCCAGCATGTCCTCGCGGGGACCGAACACCGGGGAGCTGTTTTTT.

The CDR3 sequence: CASSLIKQSTGELFF. CDR3 nucleotides: TGTGCCAGCAGCTTGATTAAACAGAGCACCGGGGAGCTGTTTTTT. The V and J genes are TRBV5-5 and TRBJ2-2; D gene uncertain. Germline V CDR1 and CDR2: SGHKS, YYEKEE (reference sequence). The CDR3 extends over 15 amino acids. Trimming took 1 base from V and 4 from J, leaving 11 bases between them.